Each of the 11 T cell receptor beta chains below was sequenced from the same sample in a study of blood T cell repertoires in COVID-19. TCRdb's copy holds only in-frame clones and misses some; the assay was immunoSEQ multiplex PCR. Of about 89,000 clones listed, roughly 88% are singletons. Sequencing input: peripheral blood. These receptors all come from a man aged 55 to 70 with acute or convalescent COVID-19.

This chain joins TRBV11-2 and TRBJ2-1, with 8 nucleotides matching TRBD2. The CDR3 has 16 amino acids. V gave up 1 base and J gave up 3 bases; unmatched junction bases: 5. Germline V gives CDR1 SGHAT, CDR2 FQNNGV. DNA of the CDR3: TGTGCCAGCAGCTTAGTCAGGCGGGGGGACTACAATGAGCAGTTCTTC. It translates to CASSLVRRGDYNEQFF. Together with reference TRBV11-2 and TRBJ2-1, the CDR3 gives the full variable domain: EAGVAQSPRYKIIEKRQSVAFWCNPISGHATLYWYQQILGQGPKLLIQFQNNGVVDDSQLPKDRFSAERLKGVDSTLKIQPAKLEDSAVYLCASSLVRRGDYNEQFFGPGTRLTVL.

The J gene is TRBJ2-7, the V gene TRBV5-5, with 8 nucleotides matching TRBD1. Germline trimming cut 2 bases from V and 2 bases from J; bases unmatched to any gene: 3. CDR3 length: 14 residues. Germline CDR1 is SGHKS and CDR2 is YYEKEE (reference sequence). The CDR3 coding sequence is TGTGCCAGCAGCTTTACAGGGGGGACCTACGAGCAGTACTTC. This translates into CASSFTGGTYEQYF.

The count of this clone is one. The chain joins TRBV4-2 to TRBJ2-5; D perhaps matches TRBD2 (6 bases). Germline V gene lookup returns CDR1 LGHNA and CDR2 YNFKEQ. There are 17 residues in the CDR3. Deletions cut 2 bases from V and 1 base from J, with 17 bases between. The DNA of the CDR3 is TGTGCCAGCAGCCAATCAGTGGCGGGGCGACTCCAAGAGACCCAGTACTTC. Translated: CASSQSVAGRLQETQYF.

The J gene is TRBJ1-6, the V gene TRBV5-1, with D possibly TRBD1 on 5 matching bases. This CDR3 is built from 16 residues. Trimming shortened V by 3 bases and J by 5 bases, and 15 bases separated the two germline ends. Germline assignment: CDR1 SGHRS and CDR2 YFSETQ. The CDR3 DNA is TGCGCCAGCAGCTCGGCCCTTCCGGGGGATAATTCACCCCTCCACTTT. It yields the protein CASSSALPGDNSPLHF.

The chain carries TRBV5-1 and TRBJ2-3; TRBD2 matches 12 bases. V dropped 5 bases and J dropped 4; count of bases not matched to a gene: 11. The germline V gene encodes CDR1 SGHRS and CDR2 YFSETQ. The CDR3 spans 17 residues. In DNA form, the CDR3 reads TGCGCCAGCAGAACCTCGACTAGCGGGAGTTTCGCAGATACGCAGTATTTT. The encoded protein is CASRTSTSGSFADTQYF.

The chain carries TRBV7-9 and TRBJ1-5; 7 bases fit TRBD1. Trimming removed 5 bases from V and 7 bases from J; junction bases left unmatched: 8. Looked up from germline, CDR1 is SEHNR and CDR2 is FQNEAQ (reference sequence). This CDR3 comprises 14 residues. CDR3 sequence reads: CASSHTGVEQPQHF. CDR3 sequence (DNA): TGTGCCAGCAGCCATACAGGGGTGGAACAGCCCCAGCATTTT.

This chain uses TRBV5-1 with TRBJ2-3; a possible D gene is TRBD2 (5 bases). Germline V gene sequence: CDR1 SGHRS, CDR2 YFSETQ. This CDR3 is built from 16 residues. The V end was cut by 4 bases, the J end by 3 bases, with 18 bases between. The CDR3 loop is CASSLSLRGSTDTQYF. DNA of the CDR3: TGCGCCAGCAGCCTGTCACTCAGAGGGTCGACAGATACGCAGTATTTT.

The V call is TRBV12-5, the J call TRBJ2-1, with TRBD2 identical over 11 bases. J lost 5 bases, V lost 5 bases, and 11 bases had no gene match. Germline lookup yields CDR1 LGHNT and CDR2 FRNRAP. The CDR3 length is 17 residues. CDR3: CASGPWGSGRVDNEQFF. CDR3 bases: TGTGCTAGTGGTCCTTGGGGTAGCGGGAGGGTTGACAATGAGCAGTTCTTC.

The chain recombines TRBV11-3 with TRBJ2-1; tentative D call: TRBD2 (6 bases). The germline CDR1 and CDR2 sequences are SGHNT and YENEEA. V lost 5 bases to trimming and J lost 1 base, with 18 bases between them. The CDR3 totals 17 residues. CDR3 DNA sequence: TGTGCCAGCAGCACCCGGGGTAGCGGCACATCCTACAATGAGCAGTTCTTC. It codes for CASSTRGSGTSYNEQFF.

CDR3 sequence reads: CASRDRGRNYEQYF. The DNA of the CDR3 is TGCGCCAGCAGGGACAGGGGGCGAAACTACGAGCAGTACTTC. J is TRBJ2-7 and V is TRBV5-1; the match to TRBD1 covers 11 bases. CDR1 is SGHRS and CDR2 is YFSETQ in the germline V gene. CDR3 size: 14 residues. J lost 3 bases, V lost 5 bases, and 4 bases had no gene match.

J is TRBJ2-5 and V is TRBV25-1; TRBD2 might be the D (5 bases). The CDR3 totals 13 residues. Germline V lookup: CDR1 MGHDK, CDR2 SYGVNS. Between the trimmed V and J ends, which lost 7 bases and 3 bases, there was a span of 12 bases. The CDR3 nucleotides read TGTGCCAGCAATGATTACGGGAAAGAGACCCAGTACTTC. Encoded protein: CASNDYGKETQYF.